A selection of T cell receptor beta chains follows, all from one sample in a study of tumor-infiltrating lymphocytes in primary liver carcinoma. One entry per CDR3 protein, called by TCRdb with MiXCR from the multiplex PCR reads. The table shows 300,000 to 350,000 distinct CDR3 sequences, with approximately 54% occurring only once. Sequenced input: peripheral blood. The origin of the receptors is a woman aged 25 to 39 with primary liver carcinoma and hepatitis B virus infection. Each CDR3 is given with its conserved first and last residue. The order of the fields is CDR3 DNA, CDR3 protein, D gene, clone size, J gene, V gene. A D gene is named only where the DNA matches it firmly. Expanded clones are given a class, and other clones once, few, many or no size at all.

CDR3nt: TGTGCCTGGGCTGCCCGCCCCGGACTAGCGGGAGGGGCAGATACGCAGTATTTT
CDR3aa: CAWAARPGLAGGADTQYF
d_gene: TRBD2
abundance: .
j_gene: TRBJ2-3
v_gene: TRBV30

CDR3nt: TGTGCCAGCAGACGTAGCGGGAGCCCCCAAGAGACTCAGTACTTC
CDR3aa: CASRRSGSPQETQYF
d_gene: TRBD2
abundance: once
j_gene: TRBJ2-7
v_gene: TRBV7-9

CDR3nt: TGCGCCAGCAGTTACGACTTCAACAATGAGCAGTTCTTC
CDR3aa: CASSYDFNNEQFF
d_gene: .
abundance: many
j_gene: TRBJ2-1
v_gene: TRBV4-1

CDR3nt: TGCGCCAGCAGCCAAGCAAACACCGGGGAGCTGCTTTTT
CDR3aa: CASSQANTGELLF
d_gene: .
abundance: .
j_gene: TRBJ2-2
v_gene: TRBV4-1

CDR3nt: TGCGCCAGCAGCCAACACATGGACCCGACAATTCAGTACTTC
CDR3aa: CASSQHMDPTIQYF
d_gene: .
abundance: .
j_gene: TRBJ2-4
v_gene: TRBV4-3

CDR3nt: TGTGCCAGCAGTTACTCGATGGGGTCCACCCTCACAGATACGCAGTATTTT
CDR3aa: CASSYSMGSTLTDTQYF
d_gene: .
abundance: few
j_gene: TRBJ2-3
v_gene: TRBV6-5

CDR3nt: TGTGCCAGCAGTATCCCCCACAATTCGGGAAAACTGTTTTTC
CDR3aa: CASSIPHNSGKLFF
d_gene: .
abundance: .
j_gene: TRBJ1-4
v_gene: TRBV6-2/TRBV6-3

CDR3nt: TGTGCCAGCAGCCGATCCCCAAGCGGGAGGGCAAATGAGCAGCTCTTC
CDR3aa: CASSRSPSGRANEQLF
d_gene: TRBD2
abundance: .
j_gene: TRBJ2-1
v_gene: TRBV14

CDR3nt: TGTGCCAGCAGCTATCCGGGACAGGGTCTAGCAGATACGCAGTATTTC
CDR3aa: CASSYPGQGLADTQYF
d_gene: TRBD1
abundance: .
j_gene: TRBJ2-3
v_gene: TRBV7-9

CDR3nt: TGCAGCGTTGTAGTCAAGAGCACAGATACGCAGTATTTT
CDR3aa: CSVVVKSTDTQYF
d_gene: .
abundance: many
j_gene: TRBJ2-3
v_gene: TRBV29-1

CDR3nt: TGTATCAACAGCGCCTCGGAATGGGGATCTCGAGGCTACACCTTC
CDR3aa: CINSASEWGSRGYTF
d_gene: .
abundance: once
j_gene: TRBJ1-2
v_gene: TRBV7-9

CDR3nt: TGTGCCAGCAGAATTGGGGTAGCGGGAGGGCCGAACACCGGGGAGCTGTTTTTT
CDR3aa: CASRIGVAGGPNTGELFF
d_gene: TRBD2
abundance: many
j_gene: TRBJ2-2
v_gene: TRBV6-5

CDR3nt: TGTGCCAGCAGCCTTCGGACACTTTCGAACACTGAAGCTTTCTTT
CDR3aa: CASSLRTLSNTEAFF
d_gene: .
abundance: .
j_gene: TRBJ1-1
v_gene: TRBV7-9

CDR3nt: TGTGCCATAGAGCGGGAGGTGGGGGATGAGCAGTTCTTC
CDR3aa: CAIEREVGDEQFF
d_gene: TRBD2
abundance: .
j_gene: TRBJ2-1
v_gene: TRBV10-3

CDR3nt: TGCAGCGTTGAAACGAGGGCGGGGAGCTCCTACGAGCAGTACTTC
CDR3aa: CSVETRAGSSYEQYF
d_gene: .
abundance: many
j_gene: TRBJ2-7
v_gene: TRBV29-1